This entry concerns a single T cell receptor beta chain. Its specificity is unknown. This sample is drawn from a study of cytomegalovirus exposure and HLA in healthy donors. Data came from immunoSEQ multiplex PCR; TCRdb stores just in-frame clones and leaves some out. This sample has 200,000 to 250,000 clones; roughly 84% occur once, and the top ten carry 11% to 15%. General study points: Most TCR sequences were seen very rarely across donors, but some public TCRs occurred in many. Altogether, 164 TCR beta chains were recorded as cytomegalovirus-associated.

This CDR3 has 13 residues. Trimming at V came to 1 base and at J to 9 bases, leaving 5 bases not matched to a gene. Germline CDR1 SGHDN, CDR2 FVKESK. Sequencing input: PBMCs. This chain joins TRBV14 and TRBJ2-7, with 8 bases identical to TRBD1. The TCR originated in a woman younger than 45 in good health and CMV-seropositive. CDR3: CASSQAGGKGQYF. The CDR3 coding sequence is TGTGCCAGCAGCCAAGCAGGGGGCAAAGGGCAGTACTTC.